One and the same sample provided the 5 T cell receptor beta chains below, sequenced in a study of shared clonotypes between healthy human individuals. Sequencing was performed with immunoSEQ multiplex PCR; in TCRdb, only in-frame clones are kept and a portion is missing. The sample includes around 940,000 clones, over 75% seen only once; the top ten take over 1.3%. The sequenced material came from memory CD4+ T cells sorted from blood. Regarding subset: CD45RA-negative fraction. The receptors derive from a man aged 18 to 29 in good health.

This sequence joins TRBV29-1 and TRBJ2-1, with 13 bases matching TRBD2. This CDR3 is 14 amino acids long. Germline V lookup: CDR1 SQVTM, CDR2 ANQGSEA. The V segment lost 4 bases and the J segment 9 bases; nucleotides outside the gene matches: 6. CDR3 in amino acids: CSVAGTSGAGEQFF. Here the CDR3 DNA reads TGCAGCGTTGCTGGGACTAGCGGGGCGGGTGAGCAGTTCTTC.

The chain joins TRBV5-4 to TRBJ2-2; D assignment may be TRBD1 or TRBD2 (5 bases each). V was trimmed by 6 bases and J by 4 bases, leaving 10 bases between them. CDR3 length: 13 amino acids. Germline-derived CDR1 and CDR2 are SGHNT and YYREEE (reference sequence). The CDR3 here is CASTAGGTGELFF. The CDR3 bases are TGTGCCAGCACCGCTGGGGGCACCGGGGAGCTGTTTTTT.

The chain joins TRBV6-6 to TRBJ2-7; 7 bases line up with TRBD1. Looked up from germline, CDR1 is MNHNY and CDR2 is SVGAGI (reference sequence). The CDR3 is 15 residues long. Losses at the gene ends were 0 bases for V and 0 bases for J; bases not matched to a gene: 2. CDR3 residues: CASSYSGQTSYEQYF. In DNA, the CDR3 is TGTGCCAGCAGTTACTCGGGACAGACCTCCTACGAGCAGTACTTC.

This clone showed up just once. The chain recombines TRBV5-1 with TRBJ2-3; TRBD1 aligns across 10 bases. The length of the CDR3 is 15 residues. CDR1 SGHRS and CDR2 YFSETQ come from the germline V gene. J lost 4 bases, V lost 3 bases, and 5 bases had no gene match. The CDR3 DNA sequence: TGCGCCAGCAGCTCGGGACAGGGGTTGCCAGATACGCAGTATTTT. This codes for CASSSGQGLPDTQYF.

The rearrangement uses TRBV5-1 and TRBJ2-3, with TRBD2 identical over 11 bases. The germline gives CDR1 SGHRS, CDR2 YFSETQ. The CDR3 has 18 residues. V shed 1 base and J 0 bases; nucleotides not matched to a gene: 7. The DNA of the CDR3 is TGCGCCAGCAGCTTGTTTCCTAGCGGGGGGTCTAGCACAGATACGCAGTATTTT. It specifies CASSLFPSGGSSTDTQYF.